The 26 T cell receptor beta chains below come from one sample, sequenced in a study of T cells in Graves' hyperthyroidism and ophthalmopathy. Amplification yielded TCR beta CDR3 regions, with RNA transcripts as the source. TCR CDR3 underwent first-round RT-PCR with the HTBI primer set. TCRdb passed the multiplex PCR reads through MiXCR, listing each CDR3 protein once. In the table there are 350,000 to 450,000 distinct CDR3 sequences, roughly 14% of which are singletons. Sequences were obtained from blood. The receptors originated from a woman aged 55-70 years with Graves' hyperthyroidism.

The V and J genes are TRBV28 and TRBJ1-6; 8 bases align to TRBD1. The CDR3 has 14 residues. V gave up 8 bases and J gave up 7 bases; unmatched junction bases: 7. Germline V gene data show CDR1 as MDHEN and CDR2 as SYDVKM. This CDR3 is CASGLDRGNSPLHF. In DNA form, the CDR3 reads TGTGCCAGCGGGCTCGACAGGGGAAATTCACCCCTCCACTTT.

This clonotype showed up many times. V gene TRBV10-3 combines with J gene TRBJ1-1; TRBD1 matches at 8 bases. V gave up 4 bases and J gave up 1 base; unmatched junction bases: 8. Germline V CDR1 and CDR2: ENHRY, SYGVKD. The CDR3 has 16 amino acids. CDR3 sequence (DNA): TGTGCCATCAGTGTCCGGGGACAGGTGTCGAACACTGAAGCTTTCTTT. Amino acids: CAISVRGQVSNTEAFF.

This clonotype was counted ten times or more. The V gene is TRBV12-3 or TRBV12-4, the J gene TRBJ2-5; 15 bases match TRBD2. Trimming at V came to 5 bases and at J to 4 bases, leaving 5 bases not matched to a gene. The CDR3 length is 16 residues. The CDR3 loop is CASSPGTSGGRETQYF. The CDR3 DNA is TGTGCCAGCAGTCCTGGGACTAGCGGGGGGCGAGAGACCCAGTACTTC.

This clonotype was detected ten times or more. This sequence joins TRBV7-2 and TRBJ2-7, with 11 bases lining up with TRBD2. Germline CDR1 reads SGHTA; CDR2 reads FQGNSA. After removal of 5 bases from V and 6 bases from J, the junction contained 9 bases not matched to a gene. This CDR3 is built from 15 residues. For the CDR3, the DNA is TGTGCCAGCAGCCCCCGACTAGCGGGGTCAGTCGAGCAGTACTTC. Translation gives CASSPRLAGSVEQYF.

V and J are TRBV7-2 and TRBJ1-2; TRBD1 matches at 8 bases. The CDR3 is 13 amino acids. The junction had 10 bases not matched to a gene; V was cut back by 9 bases and J by 7 bases. The germline CDR1 and CDR2 sequences are SGHTA and FQGNSA. For the CDR3, the DNA is TGTGCCAGTAGTACGGCAGGGGGCTCTGGCTACACCTTC. Amino acid sequence: CASSTAGGSGYTF.

This clonotype was recorded many times. The chain is built from TRBV11-3 and TRBJ1-2; TRBD1 aligns across 9 bases. CDR3 length: 14 amino acids. V was clipped by 4 bases and J by 4 bases; unmatched bases: 4. Germline CDR1 SGHNT, CDR2 YENEEA. The CDR3 reads CASSSGTGSYGYTF. CDR3 DNA: TGTGCCAGCAGCTCCGGGACAGGGAGCTATGGCTACACCTTC.

This clonotype was observed at least ten times. The rearrangement uses TRBV20-1 and TRBJ2-1; 12 nucleotides align to TRBD2. The germline V gene encodes CDR1 DFQATT and CDR2 SNEGSKA (reference sequence). This CDR3 contains 17 residues. Trimming removed 0 bases from V and 4 bases from J; junction bases left unmatched: 7. The CDR3 loop is CSARDLTSGGKYNEQFF. The CDR3, as DNA: TGCAGTGCTAGAGATTTGACTAGCGGGGGTAAATACAATGAGCAGTTCTTC.

This clonotype was observed at least ten times. The chain couples TRBV20-1 to TRBJ2-5; 14 nucleotides agree with TRBD2. After removal of 6 bases from V and 5 bases from J, the junction contained 11 bases not matched to a gene. Per germline, CDR1 DFQATT and CDR2 SNEGSKA (reference sequence). The CDR3 runs to 16 residues. In DNA form, the CDR3 reads TGCAGTGCGAGAAGACTAGCGGGAGGGCGAGGGGAGACCCAGTACTTC. Translating gives CSARRLAGGRGETQYF.

This clonotype was counted only a few times. The V and J genes are TRBV6-2 or TRBV6-3 and TRBJ2-1, with D maybe TRBD2 (6 bases). Germline loops: CDR1 MNHEY, CDR2 SVGEGT. Trimming cost V 2 bases and J 4 bases, with 18 bases left between them. The CDR3 sequence is 17 residues long. CDR3 DNA sequence: TGTGCCAGCAGTTACGCCCCCCCGGGACTTACATACAATGAGCAGTTCTTC. This translates into CASSYAPPGLTYNEQFF.

This clonotype appeared many times. The chain links TRBV27 to TRBJ2-5, with D hard to call. Germline loops: CDR1 MNHEY, CDR2 SMNVEV (reference sequence). CDR3 length equals 13 residues. V was clipped by 0 bases and J by 5 bases, with 7 bases between them. The CDR3: CASSLSNGETQYF. The CDR3 nucleotides are TGTGCCAGCAGTTTATCCAATGGGGAGACCCAGTACTTC.

This clonotype has a handful of counts. The chain uses TRBV5-1 and TRBJ2-3; D is unresolved. The CDR3 is 17 residues long. The ends were cut back, 0 bases at V and 0 bases at J, with 14 bases in the middle. Germline-derived CDR1 and CDR2 are SGHRS and YFSETQ. CDR3 in amino acids: CASSLGVGVTSTDTQYF. CDR3 bases: TGCGCCAGCAGCTTGGGGGTCGGCGTAACTAGCACAGATACGCAGTATTTT.

Concerning this clonotype itself: A much larger clone is a single base away; this may be a read error. The V call is TRBV10-2, the J call TRBJ1-1, with D perhaps TRBD1 (5 bases). CDR3 length: 14 amino acids. With 2 bases removed from V and 4 bases from J, the gap between germline ends came to 11 bases. Germline V gene lookup returns CDR1 WSHSY and CDR2 SAAADI. CDR3 nucleotide sequence: TGCGCCAGCAGTGAGGGGTGGGGGAGCACTGAAGCTTTCTTT. This translates into CASSEGWGSTEAFF.

This clonotype was seen at least ten times. The V call is TRBV7-9, the J call TRBJ2-3; D is uncertain. Trimming left V 5 bases short and J 2 bases short, with 11 bases between. This CDR3 contains 14 residues. CDR1 and CDR2 (germline): SEHNR, FQNEAQ (reference sequence). The CDR3 protein is CASSASTATDTQYF. CDR3 in DNA: TGTGCCAGCAGCGCAAGTACCGCCACAGATACGCAGTATTTT.

This clonotype occurred a few times. The chain has TRBV7-9 and TRBJ2-3, with 9 bases identical to TRBD1. Unmatched junction bases numbered 7, after V lost 2 bases and J lost 4 bases. Germline CDR1 SEHNR, CDR2 FQNEAQ (reference sequence). The CDR3 is 16 residues long. The CDR3 region is CASSLYGTGNADTQYF. DNA of the CDR3: TGTGCCAGCAGCTTATACGGGACAGGGAATGCAGATACGCAGTATTTT.

The rearrangement joins TRBV6-1 to TRBJ1-5, with D possibly TRBD1 on 5 matching bases. Per germline, CDR1 MNHNS and CDR2 SASEGT. V was cut by 6 bases and J by 6 bases, with 15 bases left in between. The CDR3 totals 14 residues. CDR3 coding DNA: TGTGCCAGCAGGCGGGACGGAGGAGGTCAGCCCCAGCATTTT. Protein: CASRRDGGGQPQHF.

This clonotype showed up many times. The rearrangement links TRBV28 to TRBJ2-1; 9 bases match TRBD2. The germline V gene has CDR1 MDHEN and CDR2 SYDVKM. Germline trimming cut 2 bases from V and 7 bases from J; bases unmatched to any gene: 6. This CDR3 has 15 amino acids. CDR3 amino acids: CASSLRLAGRNEQFF. In DNA form, the CDR3 reads TGTGCCAGCAGTTTAAGGCTAGCGGGGAGGAATGAGCAGTTCTTC.

This clonotype has more than one count but fewer than ten. CDR3 residues: CASGDRAESGTQYF. CDR3 sequence (DNA): TGTGCCAGCGGGGACAGGGCAGAATCAGGGACCCAGTACTTC. The gene calls are TRBV6-1 and TRBJ2-5; 9 bases are shared with TRBD1. V gave up 8 bases and J gave up 7 bases; unmatched junction bases: 11. Germline CDR1 and CDR2: MNHNS and SASEGT. This CDR3 has 14 residues.

This chain connects TRBV3-1 to TRBJ2-7; 10 bases are a match to TRBD2. From germline, CDR1 is LGHDT and CDR2 YNNKEL (reference sequence). V was clipped by 4 bases and J by 6 bases; unmatched bases: 6. This CDR3 contains 14 residues. The CDR3 loop reads CASSPSSGSFEQYF. The CDR3 DNA sequence: TGTGCCAGCAGCCCCTCTAGCGGGAGCTTCGAGCAGTACTTC.

J is TRBJ2-2 and V is TRBV7-3; 8 nucleotides agree with TRBD2. Germline lookup yields CDR1 SGHTA and CDR2 FQGTGA. The CDR3 is 13 residues long. Trimming took 4 bases from V and 7 from J; bases not matched to a gene: 2. The CDR3 region has the DNA TGTGCCAGCAGCTCGCTAGCGGGCGGGGAGCTGTTTTTT. It codes for CASSSLAGGELFF.

This clonotype showed up just a few times. The J gene is TRBJ2-3, the V gene TRBV29-1, with 9 bases lining up with TRBD1. After removal of 7 bases from V and 1 base from J, the junction contained 6 bases not matched to a gene. The CDR3 is 14 residues long. Germline values: CDR1 SQVTM, CDR2 ANQGSEA. The CDR3 bases are TGCAGCGCCGCAAGGGACAGGGGCACAGATACGCAGTATTTT. Protein sequence: CSAARDRGTDTQYF.

This clonotype showed up many times. The V gene is TRBV12-5, the J gene TRBJ2-7; no firm D call. Trimming removed 4 bases from V and 2 bases from J, with 15 bases in between. The CDR3 length is 15 residues. Germline assignment: CDR1 LGHNT and CDR2 FRNRAP. CDR3 in amino acids: CASGSSIELTYEQYF. In nucleotides, the CDR3 is TGTGCTAGTGGTTCATCAATAGAACTAACCTACGAGCAGTACTTC.

Ten or more counts support this clonotype. This chain links TRBV7-3 with TRBJ2-1; TRBD2 matches 11 bases. The length of the CDR3 is 13 residues. CDR1 is SGHTA, CDR2 FQGTGA, per germline. Trimming cost V 5 bases and J 9 bases; bases outside gene matches: 3. The CDR3 protein is CASSASGRSEQFF. CDR3 coding DNA: TGTGCCAGCAGCGCTAGCGGGAGGTCTGAGCAGTTCTTC.

The rearrangement joins TRBV18 to TRBJ2-1; D is possibly TRBD1 (6 bases). The germline V and J ends were trimmed by 3 bases and 5 bases, with 11 bases remaining between them. This CDR3 has 14 residues. From germline, CDR1 is KGHSH and CDR2 LQKENI. The CDR3 DNA reads as TGTGCCAGCTCACCCGCCTCAGGGGACAATGAGCAGTTCTTC. This codes for CASSPASGDNEQFF.

This sequence joins TRBV3-1 and TRBJ2-2; D gene uncertain. V was trimmed by 3 bases and J by 5 bases, leaving 7 bases between them. The CDR3 has 13 residues. The germline V gene encodes CDR1 LGHDT and CDR2 YNNKEL (reference sequence). The CDR3 DNA follows: TGTGCCAGCAGCCAGGGCCGAACCGGGGAGCTGTTTTTT. It translates to CASSQGRTGELFF. The variable domain in full, with the rest retrieved from reference TRBV3-1 and TRBJ2-2, is DTAVSQTPKYLVTQMGNDKSIKCEQNLGHDTMYWYKQDSKKFLKIMFSYNNKELIINETVPNRFSPKSPDKAHLNLHINSLELGDSAVYFCASSQGRTGELFFGEGSRLTVL.

This clonotype was seen more than once but under ten times. The J gene is TRBJ1-3, the V gene TRBV12-3 or TRBV12-4, with TRBD1 as a possible D gene (5 bases). This CDR3 is built from 14 residues. Trimming removed 3 bases at V and 5 bases at J, with 11 bases between. CDR3 nucleotides: TGTGCCAGCAGTTTTTCCGGGACTAGAAACACCATATATTTT. Translation: CASSFSGTRNTIYF.

This clonotype was seen many times. The chain has TRBV12-3 or TRBV12-4 and TRBJ2-1; 9 bases are shared with TRBD1. The CDR3 consists of 15 residues. The trim removed 7 bases at V and 6 bases at J, leaving 10 bases unmatched. CDR3: CASTAGTGIRNEQFF. The CDR3 coding sequence is TGTGCCAGCACCGCCGGGACAGGGATCCGCAATGAGCAGTTCTTC.